The clone carrying this TCR beta chain was counted ten times or more. As yet, its antigen is unknown. One entry per CDR3 protein results from TCRdb running MiXCR on the RACE reads. The table shows more than 70,000 distinct CDR3 sequences, with around a tenth occurring only once. This entry is derived from a study of human T cells and chemical hapten exposure. General study points: There was no change with DPC sensitization in TCRs above 1 in 1000 frequency.

The time point denotes: patch test 2, 6 weeks after DPC sensitization. Described treatment: therapeutic diphenylcyclopropenone sensitization with weekly scalp DPC. J gave up 2 bases and V 6 bases, and 9 bases lay outside the gene matches. The CDR3 loop spans 15 amino acids. The chain carries TRBV12-3 or TRBV12-4 and TRBJ1-2, with TRBD1 matching 7 bases. The TCR was taken from a man younger than 30 with alopecia areata. Some clones in this sample may be carry-over from other donors' samples. The sample was whole blood, taken in connection with sensitization to the hapten diphenylcyclopropenone (DPC). The CDR3 region is CASSPTRDRNYGYTF. In nucleotides, the CDR3 is TGTGCCAGCAGCCCTACCCGGGACAGAAACTATGGCTACACCTTC.